This T cell receptor (beta chain) was recovered during a study of OX40 agonist ivuxolimab in advanced cancers. Background for the entire study: The costimulatory receptor OX40 (CD134) was targeted by ivuxolimab, a fully human IgG2 agonistic monoclonal antibody. Intravenous ivuxolimab was administered to patients every 2 weeks at six dose levels: 0.01, 0.1, 0.3, 1.5, 3 and 10 mg/kg. Of the roughly 50 dose-escalation patients, hepatocellular carcinoma was present in some 19, melanoma in approximately 15, renal cell carcinoma in 9 and head and neck cancer in 9. The dose-escalation cohort was 82.7% male with a mean age of roughly 62 years, ranging from roughly 23 to 90. Patients were allowed to have had prior anti-PD-1, anti-PD-L1 or anti-CTLA-4 therapy, and approximately 40% of the dose-escalation patients had previously received checkpoint inhibitors. Partial responses occurred in three dose-escalation patients: two with cutaneous melanoma and one with hepatocellular carcinoma. The purpose of peripheral TCRbeta sequencing was to test whether ivuxolimab changed TCR sequence diversity and led to clonal T-cell expansion. The paper reports the monotherapy dose-escalation portion (N of about 47 patients) of the phase I ivuxolimab trial.

Genomic DNA was extracted from sorted cells for sequencing of the TCRbeta CDR3 region. The immunoSEQ Assay was used to sequence the TCRbeta CDR3 regions. What TCRdb holds here is the immuneACCESS table cut down to in-frame rearrangements. Part of the clones is not present; checked against another copy, under half of the missing clones reflect an unresolved V gene, and the others are unexplained. For this sample there are about 79,000 clones; around 90% appear just once. The ten largest clones take up approximately 7% of the sample. Notes on this clone: No antigen is known for it. One base away there is no much larger clone; base qualities are not given.

The trial excluded patients who had a history of autoimmune disease or who were on systemic immunosuppression. Peripheral blood for TCR sequencing was collected from all dose cohorts at baseline, on cycle 4 day 1, and on cycle 7 day 1. The samples were taken from a phase I, first-in-human, multicenter, open-label dose-escalation trial of ivuxolimab. The trial enrolled adults with locally advanced or metastatic head and neck squamous cell, hepatocellular, melanoma or renal cell carcinoma. CD4+ and CD8+ T cells were sorted separately from peripheral blood before TCR sequencing. The full study reports these points: In partial responders in the 0.1-3.0 mg/kg groups, normalized peripheral clonal expansion was found to be among the lowest, especially among CD8+ T cells. At doses of 0.1 to 3.0 mg/kg, clonal expansion of both CD4+ and CD8+ T cells in blood was seen between baseline and week 6. Low levels of normalized T-cell clonal expansion were also seen in some patients who did not respond. After ivuxolimab, more expanded clones were found on average in CD8+ T cells than in CD4+ T cells. Which antigens the clonally expanded peripheral T cells were specific for was not determined.

V loses 3 bases, J loses 0 bases, and the germline ends lie 5 bases apart. Its CDR3 holds 13 amino acids, cysteine through phenylalanine. Only CDR3 DNA is held: 39 bases, read in frame from base 1. The germline V gene (reference sequence) supplies CDR1 GTSNPN and CDR2 SVGIG. The material was CD4+ or CD8+ T cells sorted from blood, obtained in a trial of the OX40 agonist ivuxolimab. This TCR was recovered from an adult with an advanced solid tumor such as melanoma, head and neck, liver or kidney cancer. Recombination joined TRBV30 with TRBJ2-2; the D gene is perhaps TRBD1, on 5 matching bases. Read as DNA, the sequence is TGTGCCTGGAGGACAGCGAACACCGGGGAGCTGTTTTTT. Its coded protein is CAWRTANTGELFF.